This T cell receptor (beta chain) stems from a study of blood T cell repertoires in COVID-19. For the study at large: The study drew acute and convalescent COVID-19 samples from the United States, Italy and Spain. The cDNA or gDNA used as material had been derived from T cells, B-cell-depleted T cells, or PBMCs.

Original processing notes: Estimation of nucleated cell counts relied on the amplification of reference gene primers. Repertoires were generated with immunoSEQ multiplex PCR, while TCRdb's copy carries only in-frame clones and drops some. That table supplies the V and J calls and clone size; D and trimming were determined from the DNA. This sample has about 110,000 clones, with 88% found just once. V was pared by 4 bases and J by 3 bases, with 16 bases between. Germline V gene sequence: CDR1 SGHNT, CDR2 YYREEE (reference sequence). The CDR3 runs 15 residues. The rearrangement uses TRBV5-4 and TRBJ1-1; D is uncertain. This receptor was obtained from a human donor in a cohort sampled during active COVID-19. The sequenced material came from peripheral blood. CDR3 DNA: TGTGCCAGCAGCCCTACCCCGGGGAGGGACACTGAAGCTTTCTTT. Protein sequence: CASSPTPGRDTEAFF.